The entry that follows covers one T cell receptor beta chain sequence. What it recognizes is unknown. These data come from a study of T cells after yellow fever vaccination. Whole-study results and caveats: Overlap between CD4 and CD8 compartments was detected for a small share of clonotypes. Most primary-vaccination clones reappeared after the booster (around 95% CD4, roughly 90% CD8).

5'RACE template switching added a universal primer site and UMIs to TCR cDNA. TCRdb used MiXCR to reprocess the 5' RACE reads, holding one entry per CDR3 protein. The table shows 500,000 to 650,000 distinct CDR3 sequences, with about a sixth occurring only once. Germline CDR1 is SGHTA and CDR2 is FQGTGA. CDR3 size: 14 residues. V was clipped by 1 base and J by 7 bases; unmatched bases: 6. The sequencing used PBMCs, collected roughly 5 days after the first yellow fever vaccination. The chain uses TRBV7-3 and TRBJ2-5, with TRBD1 matching over 7 bases. The TCR sequence derives from a man younger than 35 who received the YFV17D yellow fever vaccine. The DNA for the CDR3 is TGTGCCAGCAGCTTAAACGGACAGGTGCCGACCCAGTACTTC. Its protein is CASSLNGQVPTQYF.